Following are 9 T cell receptor beta chains from one sample sequenced in a study of T cell responses to AZD1222 COVID-19 vaccine. The protocol was immunoSEQ multiplex PCR, while the TCRdb copy is restricted to in-frame clones and leaves out a portion. The profile shows about 130,000 clones, about 94% of them singletons. Source: peripheral blood, taken on day 0 of AZD1222 vaccination. The receptor set was obtained from an adult in good health.

In its sample, this clone was seen once. The chain employs TRBV30 and TRBJ2-7, with 7 bases aligning to TRBD1. Germline CDR1 reads GTSNPN; CDR2 reads SVGIG (reference sequence). With 4 bases clipped from V and 5 bases from J, the junction kept 8 bases outside the gene matches. CDR3 length equals 13 residues. The CDR3 spells CAWKAGGLDEQYF. In nucleotides, the CDR3 is TGTGCCTGGAAGGCAGGGGGTTTGGACGAGCAGTACTTC.

J is TRBJ2-2 and V is TRBV5-1; D possibly matches TRBD1 or TRBD2 (5 bases each). There are 14 residues in the CDR3. CDR1 is SGHRS and CDR2 is YFSETQ in the germline V gene. The ends were cut back, 5 bases at V and 6 bases at J, with 14 bases in the middle. DNA of the CDR3: TGCGCCAGCAGTCTGCAGGGAGCTGCCGGGGAGCTGTTTTTT. Protein sequence: CASSLQGAAGELFF. Supplemented by reference TRBV5-1 and TRBJ2-2, the full variable domain reads KAGVTQTPRYLIKTRGQQVTLSCSPISGHRSVSWYQQTPGQGLQFLFEYFSETQRNKGNFPGRFSGRQFSNSRSEMNVSTLELGDSALYLCASSLQGAAGELFFGEGSRLTVL.

This clone was found a few times. The gene calls are TRBV27 and TRBJ2-7; TRBD1 aligns across 7 bases. Trimming took 4 bases from V and 2 from J; bases not matched to a gene: 5. Germline V gives CDR1 MNHEY, CDR2 SMNVEV (reference sequence). The CDR3 sequence is 14 residues long. The CDR3 reads CASSSQGTAYEQYF. The CDR3 DNA reads TGTGCCAGCAGTTCTCAGGGGACAGCCTACGAGCAGTACTTC.

The chain combines TRBV12-2 with TRBJ1-3; the table's D call, TRBD1, was not checked against the DNA. TRBV12-2 is noted as a pseudogene. The CDR3 loop spans 18 amino acids. The CDR3 DNA reads as TGTGCAAGTCGCTTACAAGATTCGAGGGACAGCTCTGGAAACACCATATATTTT. It specifies CASRLQDSRDSSGNTIYF.

The chain employs TRBV4-1 and TRBJ1-2; possible D gene TRBD1, 6 bases. Germline CDR1 and CDR2: MGHRA and YSYEKL. The CDR3 spans 17 residues. The ends were cut back, 1 base at V and 5 bases at J, with 20 bases in the middle. CDR3 bases: TGCGCCAGCAGCCAAGGGGCAGGGGCCGGGAGAGTGTATGGCTACACCTTC. Its translation is CASSQGAGAGRVYGYTF.

The chain combines TRBV6-5 with TRBJ1-6; a possible D gene is TRBD1 (6 bases). From germline, CDR1 is MNHEY and CDR2 SVGAGI. The V end was cut by 2 bases, the J end by 9 bases, with 14 bases between. The CDR3 sequence is 15 residues long. The CDR3 loop reads CASSYDTGHGSPLHF. The CDR3 nucleotides are TGTGCCAGCAGTTACGATACAGGGCACGGTTCACCCCTCCACTTT.

This rearrangement joins TRBV28 to TRBJ1-2; 12 bases match TRBD1. The ends lost 6 bases at V and 8 bases at J; junction bases unmatched: 10. Germline V gives CDR1 MDHEN, CDR2 SYDVKM. The CDR3 sequence is 15 residues long. CDR3 protein: CASSLGGQGAKGYTF. The CDR3 nucleotides read TGTGCCAGCAGCCTGGGGGGACAGGGGGCGAAGGGCTACACCTTC.

This clone appeared once. V usage is TRBV11-3 and J usage is TRBJ2-2, with 7 bases lining up with TRBD1. CDR3 length equals 16 residues. V was pared by 4 bases and J by 4 bases, with 9 bases of the junction left unmatched. Germline-derived CDR1 and CDR2 are SGHNT and YENEEA. This CDR3 reads CASSSTGVGGTGELFF. The CDR3, as DNA: TGTGCCAGCAGCTCCACAGGGGTTGGTGGCACCGGGGAGCTGTTTTTT.

The chain recombines TRBV5-1 with TRBJ1-2; tentatively, D is TRBD1 (5 bases). The V end was cut by 0 bases, the J end by 5 bases, with 17 bases between. This CDR3 has 16 residues. CDR1 and CDR2 from the germline V gene are SGHRS and YFSETQ. The chain's CDR3 is CASSLVGHTIEYGYTF. The CDR3 coding sequence is TGCGCCAGCAGCTTGGTAGGACACACAATTGAATATGGCTACACCTTC.